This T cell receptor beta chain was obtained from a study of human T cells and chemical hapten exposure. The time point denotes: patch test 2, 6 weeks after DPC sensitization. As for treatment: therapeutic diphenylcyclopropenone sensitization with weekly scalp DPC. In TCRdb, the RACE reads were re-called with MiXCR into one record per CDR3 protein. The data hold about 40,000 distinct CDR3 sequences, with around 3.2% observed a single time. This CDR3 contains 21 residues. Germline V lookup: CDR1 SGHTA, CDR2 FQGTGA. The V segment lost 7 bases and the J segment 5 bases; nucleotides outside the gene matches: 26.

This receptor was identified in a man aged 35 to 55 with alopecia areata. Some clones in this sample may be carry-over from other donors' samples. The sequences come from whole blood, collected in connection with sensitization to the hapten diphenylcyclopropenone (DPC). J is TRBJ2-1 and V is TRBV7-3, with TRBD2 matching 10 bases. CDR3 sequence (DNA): TGTGCCAGCAAGGGCCGGGGAGTGGACATCTGGACTAGCGGAAGGGACAATGAGCAGTTCTTC. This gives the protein CASKGRGVDIWTSGRDNEQFF.